Detailed here is one T cell receptor beta chain. The antigen is unknown. The sample originates from a study of cytomegalovirus exposure and HLA in healthy donors. Study conclusions and caveats: According to reports, the classifier identified cytomegalovirus status with high specificity and sensitivity.

The J segment lost 4 bases and the V segment lost 3 bases, leaving 7 bases of the junction unmatched. Germline V gene sequence: CDR1 SQVTM, CDR2 ANQGSEA. The CDR3 has 14 residues. In the PCR, 60 Vbeta and 13 Jbeta primers were used. Profiling relied on immunoSEQ multiplex PCR, and the TCRdb table lists in-frame clones only, not all of them. The sample includes fewer than 250,000 clones, 60% to 80% seen only once; the top ten take roughly 2.1%. This receptor was taken from a woman aged 30 to 39 in good health and CMV-seropositive. The rearrangement links TRBV29-1 to TRBJ2-3; 7 bases line up with TRBD2. The source material was PBMCs. This chain's CDR3 is CSVDGGRISDTQYF. As DNA, the CDR3 is TGCAGCGTTGACGGCGGGAGAATCTCAGATACGCAGTATTTT.